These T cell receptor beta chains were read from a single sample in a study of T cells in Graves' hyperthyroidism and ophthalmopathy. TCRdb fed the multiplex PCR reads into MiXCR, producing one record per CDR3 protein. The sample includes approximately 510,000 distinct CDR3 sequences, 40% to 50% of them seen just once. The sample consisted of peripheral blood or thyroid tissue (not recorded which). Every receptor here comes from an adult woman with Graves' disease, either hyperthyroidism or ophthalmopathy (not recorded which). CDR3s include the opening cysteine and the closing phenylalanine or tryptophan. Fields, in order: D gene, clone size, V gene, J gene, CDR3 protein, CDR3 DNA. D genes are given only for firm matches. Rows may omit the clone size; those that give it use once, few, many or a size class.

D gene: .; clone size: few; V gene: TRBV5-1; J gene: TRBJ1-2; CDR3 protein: CASTGRGYTF; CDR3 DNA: TGTGCCAGCACAGGACGTGGCTACACCTTC
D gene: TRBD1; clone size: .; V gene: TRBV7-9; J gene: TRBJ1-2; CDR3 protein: CASSPRQGMSGYTF; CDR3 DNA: TGTGCCAGCAGCCCCCGACAGGGCATGAGTGGCTACACCTTC
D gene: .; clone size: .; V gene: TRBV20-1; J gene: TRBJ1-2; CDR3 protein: CSAVDSGPGSGYTF; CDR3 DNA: TGCAGTGCAGTTGACAGTGGTCCAGGCTCGGGCTACACCTTC
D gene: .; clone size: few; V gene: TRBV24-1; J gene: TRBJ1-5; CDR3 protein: CATSDFQGQPQHF; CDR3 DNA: TGTGCCACCAGTGATTTTCAGGGACAGCCCCAGCATTTT
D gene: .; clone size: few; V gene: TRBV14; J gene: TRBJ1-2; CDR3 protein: CASSQPGRMRGYTF; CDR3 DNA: TGTGCCAGCAGCCAACCGGGACGTATGCGAGGCTACACCTTC
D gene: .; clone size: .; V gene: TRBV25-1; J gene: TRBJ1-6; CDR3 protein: CASTPSGGPNSPLHF; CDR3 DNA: TGTGCCAGCACCCCCTCGGGAGGGCCAAATTCACCCCTCCACTTT
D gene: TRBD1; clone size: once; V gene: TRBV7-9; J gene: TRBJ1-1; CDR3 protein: CASSSDRDRRFF; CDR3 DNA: TGTGCCAGCAGCTCGGACAGGGACCGTCGTTTTTTT
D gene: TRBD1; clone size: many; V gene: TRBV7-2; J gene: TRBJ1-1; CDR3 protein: CASSFTGGEAFF; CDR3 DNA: TGTGCCAGCAGCTTCACAGGGGGCGAAGCTTTCTTT
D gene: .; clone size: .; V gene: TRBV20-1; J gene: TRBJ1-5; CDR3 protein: CSATKGLSNQPQHF; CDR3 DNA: TGCAGTGCTACCAAGGGCTTGAGCAATCAGCCCCAGCATTTT
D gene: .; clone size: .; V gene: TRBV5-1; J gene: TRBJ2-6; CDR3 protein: CASSAERGRTGANVLTF; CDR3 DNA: TGCGCCAGCAGCGCCGAGAGGGGGAGAACTGGGGCCAACGTCCTGACTTTC
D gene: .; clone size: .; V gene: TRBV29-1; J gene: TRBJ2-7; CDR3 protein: CSVPQGYEQYF; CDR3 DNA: TGCAGCGTCCCTCAGGGCTACGAGCAGTACTTC
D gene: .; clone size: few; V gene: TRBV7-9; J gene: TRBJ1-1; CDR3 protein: CASSDSSPVAFF; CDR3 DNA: TGTGCCAGCAGCGATAGCAGCCCCGTAGCTTTCTTT
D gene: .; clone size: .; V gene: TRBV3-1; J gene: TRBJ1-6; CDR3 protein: CASSLEGTPNQPLHF; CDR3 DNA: TGTGCCAGCAGCCTTGAAGGGACGCCGAATCAGCCCCTCCACTTT
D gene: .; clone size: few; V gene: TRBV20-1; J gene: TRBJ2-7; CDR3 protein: CSARPVGLPYEQYF; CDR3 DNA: TGCAGTGCCAGGCCGGTGGGGCTCCCCTACGAGCAGTACTTC
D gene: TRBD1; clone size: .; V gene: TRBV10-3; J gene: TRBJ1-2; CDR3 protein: CAISGDRGPYGYTF; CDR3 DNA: TGTGCCATCAGTGGGGACAGGGGGCCTTATGGCTACACCTTC
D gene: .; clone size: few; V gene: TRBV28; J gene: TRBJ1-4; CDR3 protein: CASSRQENEKLFF; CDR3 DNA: TGTGCCAGCAGTAGACAGGAAAATGAAAAACTGTTTTTT
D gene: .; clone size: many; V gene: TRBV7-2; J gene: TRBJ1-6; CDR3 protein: CASSFRQSNSPLHF; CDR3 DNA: TGTGCCAGCAGCTTCAGGCAGAGCAATTCACCCCTCCACTTT
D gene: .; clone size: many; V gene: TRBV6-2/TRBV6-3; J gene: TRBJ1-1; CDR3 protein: CASSYSTVQNTEAFF; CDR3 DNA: TGTGCCAGCAGTTACTCGACAGTCCAGAACACTGAAGCTTTCTTT
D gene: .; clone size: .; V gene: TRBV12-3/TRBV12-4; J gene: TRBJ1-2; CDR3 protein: CASSLGGIALYGYTF; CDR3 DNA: TGTGCCAGCAGTTTAGGGGGGATCGCATTATATGGCTACACCTTC
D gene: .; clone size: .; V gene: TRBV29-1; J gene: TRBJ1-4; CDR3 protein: CSVEGGTPWLMKNCFF; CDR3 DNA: .
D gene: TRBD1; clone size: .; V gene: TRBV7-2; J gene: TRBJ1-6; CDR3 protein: CATSDGTANSPLHF; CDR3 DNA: TGTGCCACCAGCGACGGGACAGCTAATTCACCCCTCCACTTT
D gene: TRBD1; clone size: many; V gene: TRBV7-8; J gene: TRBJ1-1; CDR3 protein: CASSSRWDSEAFF; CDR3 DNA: TGTGCCAGCAGTTCTCGATGGGACAGCGAAGCTTTCTTT
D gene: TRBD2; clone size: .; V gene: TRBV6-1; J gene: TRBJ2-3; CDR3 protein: CASDPSGRSGDTQYF; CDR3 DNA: TGTGCCAGCGACCCTAGCGGGAGGTCAGGGGATACGCAGTATTTT
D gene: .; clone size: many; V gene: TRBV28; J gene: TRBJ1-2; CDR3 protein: CASGRDTFNYGYTF; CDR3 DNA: TGTGCCAGCGGCCGGGACACCTTTAACTATGGCTACACCTTC
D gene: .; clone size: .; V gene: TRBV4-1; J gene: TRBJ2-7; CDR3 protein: CASSQGQESYEQYF; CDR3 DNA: TGCGCCAGCAGCCAAGGACAGGAATCCTACGAGCAGTACTTC
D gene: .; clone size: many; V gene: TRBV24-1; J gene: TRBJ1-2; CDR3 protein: CATSDFDSSYGYTF; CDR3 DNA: TGTGCCACCAGTGATTTTGACTCCAGCTATGGCTACACCTTC
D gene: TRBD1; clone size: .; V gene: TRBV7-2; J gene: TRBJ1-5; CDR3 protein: CASSVDRGVNQPQHF; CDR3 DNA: TGTGCCAGCAGTGTGGACAGGGGGGTCAATCAGCCCCAGCATTTT
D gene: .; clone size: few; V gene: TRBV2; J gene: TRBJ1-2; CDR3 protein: CASSDSGYGYTF; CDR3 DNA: TGTGCCAGCAGTGATTCTGGCTATGGCTACACCTTC
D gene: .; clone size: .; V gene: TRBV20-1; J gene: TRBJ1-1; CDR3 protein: CSARLQGSEAFF; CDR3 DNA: TGCAGTGCTAGACTACAGGGCTCTGAAGCTTTCTTT